Below, 2 T cell receptor beta chains from the same sample are listed, as sequenced in a study of blood T cell dynamics during melanoma immunotherapy. Profiled with immunoSEQ multiplex PCR; TCRdb holds only in-frame clones, not every one. The sample totals 90 to 95 clones. Time point meaning: pre-treatment baseline. This specimen was cell-free DNA from blood, taken from a patient treated with checkpoint blockade. These receptors all come from a human donor with melanoma. Some clones in this sample may be carry-over from other donors' samples.

This chain connects TRBV5-4 to TRBJ2-5; TRBD2 matches at 10 bases. Germline trimming cut 5 bases from V and 3 bases from J; bases unmatched to any gene: 7. The CDR3 contains 15 residues. Germline CDR1 and CDR2: SGHNT and YYREEE (reference sequence). The DNA for the CDR3 is TGTGCCAGCAGACCTACCCTAGCGGGGGAAGAGACCCAGTACTTC. It codes for CASRPTLAGEETQYF.

This chain connects TRBV18 to TRBJ1-2, with a tentative D call TRBD1 (5 bases). The CDR3 sequence is 14 residues long. V lost 5 bases and J lost 4, with 14 bases in between. CDR1 KGHSH and CDR2 LQKENI come from the germline V gene. CDR3 sequence: CASSGGGDRYGYTF. The CDR3 DNA follows: TGTGCCAGCTCAGGCGGGGGGGACCGCTATGGCTACACCTTC.